Below are 19 T cell receptor beta chains sequenced from a single sample in a study of cytomegalovirus exposure and HLA in healthy donors. The PCR ran on 60 Vbeta and 13 Jbeta primers. The repertoire was sequenced with immunoSEQ multiplex PCR; TCRdb's copy has only in-frame clones and lacks some. The sample contains some 200,000 clones, approximately 82% of which appear only once. Sequenced input: PBMCs. These TCRs come from a woman between 40 and 50 years old in good health and CMV-seronegative.

The sample holds one count of this clone. The chain combines TRBV7-2 with TRBJ1-1; D unclear. V was shortened by 4 bases and J by 1 base, with 22 bases between the two germline ends. This CDR3 contains 18 residues. CDR1 is SGHTA and CDR2 is FQGNSA in the germline V gene. Here the CDR3 reads CASSSDPGTLPWNTEAFF. The CDR3 DNA follows: TGTGCCAGCAGCTCCGATCCGGGAACACTGCCGTGGAACACTGAAGCTTTCTTT. The full variable domain, with the rest looked up from reference TRBV7-2 and TRBJ1-1, is GAGVSQSPSNKVTEKGKDVELRCDPISGHTALYWYRQSLGQGLEFLIYFQGNSAPDKSGLPSDRFSAERTGGSVSTLTIQRTQQEDSAVYLCASSSDPGTLPWNTEAFFGQGTRLTVV.

The chain uses TRBV7-9 and TRBJ2-5, with D tentatively TRBD1 (6 bases). Trimming took off 5 bases at V and 1 base at J, with 11 bases between the two ends. CDR1 and CDR2 from the germline V gene are SEHNR and FQNEAQ (reference sequence). This CDR3 has 14 residues. CDR3 bases: TGTGCCAGCAGCCCTCTGGGGGCCCAAGAGACCCAGTACTTC. It is translated as CASSPLGAQETQYF. Full variable domain (remainder filled in from reference TRBV7-9 and TRBJ2-5): DTGVSQNPRHKITKRGQNVTFRCDPISEHNRLYWYRQTLGQGPEFLTYFQNEAQLEKSRLLSDRFSAERPKGSFSTLEIQRTEQGDSAMYLCASSPLGAQETQYFGPGTRLLVL.

The V gene is TRBV25-1, the J gene TRBJ1-1, with unresolved D. Germline V gives CDR1 MGHDK, CDR2 SYGVNS. CDR3 size: 17 residues. V was pared by 2 bases and J by 1 base, with 17 bases between. CDR3 sequence: CASSEVVSASKNTEAFF. The DNA for the CDR3 is TGTGCCAGCAGTGAAGTAGTAAGCGCCAGCAAGAACACTGAAGCTTTCTTT.

V usage is TRBV2 and J usage is TRBJ2-2; TRBD2 matches 8 bases. Germline V CDR1 and CDR2: SNHLY, FYNNEI. The V gene end was trimmed by 7 bases and the J gene end by 0 bases; junction bases not matched to a gene: 13. The CDR3 spans 18 residues. The CDR3 here is CASMRRLASFANTGELFF. In nucleotides, the CDR3 is TGTGCCAGCATGCGACGACTAGCGTCGTTCGCGAACACCGGGGAGCTGTTTTTT.

This sequence joins TRBV11-3 and TRBJ2-7; 7 bases are a match to TRBD2. The germline CDR1 and CDR2 sequences are SGHNT and YENEEA. CDR3 length equals 11 residues. The V and J ends lost 8 bases and 4 bases, in that order; junction bases with no gene match: 2. The CDR3 DNA follows: TGTGCCAGCGTCGGGGGGTACGAGCAGTACTTC. Its translation is CASVGGYEQYF.

The J gene is TRBJ1-1, the V gene TRBV4-2; perhaps TRBD1 as D (6 bases). CDR1 is LGHNA and CDR2 is YNFKEQ in the germline V gene. The CDR3 is 18 residues long. The V end lost 1 base, the J end lost 1 base, and 19 bases lay between the germline ends. CDR3 DNA: TGTGCCAGCAGCCAAGTGGGGGCAGGTTCGATTCAGAACACTGAAGCTTTCTTT. Amino acids: CASSQVGAGSIQNTEAFF.

The gene calls are TRBV10-2 and TRBJ1-2, with 8 bases matching TRBD1. The CDR3 has 16 amino acids. Germline lookup yields CDR1 WSHSY and CDR2 SAAADI. V lost 2 bases and J lost 1; bases outside the gene matches: 6. The CDR3 nucleotides read TGCGCCAGCAGTGAGCCCAGGGGGCGAGGTAACTATGGCTACACCTTC. This codes for CASSEPRGRGNYGYTF.

The gene calls are TRBV18 and TRBJ2-1; the D is unclear. V was pared by 2 bases and J by 3 bases, with 8 bases between. CDR1 is KGHSH, CDR2 LQKENI, per germline. This CDR3 comprises 14 residues. The CDR3: CASSPVGNYNEQFF. CDR3 nucleotides: TGTGCCAGCTCACCAGTGGGCAACTACAATGAGCAGTTCTTC.

V usage is TRBV12-5 and J usage is TRBJ2-7; D remains ambiguous. Germline V lookup: CDR1 LGHNT, CDR2 FRNRAP. This CDR3 is built from 12 residues. V gave up 6 bases and J gave up 0 bases, with 6 bases separating them. CDR3 protein: CASGASSYEQYF. The CDR3 coding sequence is TGTGCTAGTGGGGCCAGCTCCTACGAGCAGTACTTC.

V usage is TRBV9 and J usage is TRBJ2-1, with 8 bases fitting TRBD1. Germline V lookup: CDR1 SGDLS, CDR2 YYNGEE. CDR3 size: 16 residues. With V trimmed by 0 bases and J by 5 bases, 7 bases remained unmatched. The CDR3 bases are TGTGCCAGCAGCGTAGGTACAGGGGGGAACGACAATGAGCAGTTCTTC. It codes for CASSVGTGGNDNEQFF.

The rearrangement uses TRBV5-1 and TRBJ2-2; weak D call: TRBD1 (5 bases). With 3 bases removed from V and 1 base from J, the gap between germline ends came to 10 bases. Germline V gene data show CDR1 as SGHRS and CDR2 as YFSETQ. The CDR3 consists of 15 residues. This chain's CDR3 is CASSWGLGNTGELFF. The CDR3 DNA reads TGCGCCAGCAGCTGGGGCCTGGGGAACACCGGGGAGCTGTTTTTT.

The rearrangement joins TRBV9 to TRBJ2-7, with 9 positions matching TRBD1. Germline CDR1 is SGDLS and CDR2 is YYNGEE. This CDR3 has 18 amino acids. V trimming: 0 bases; J trimming: 3 bases; junction bases outside the gene matches: 13. The chain's CDR3 is CASSVGTGASLNGYEQYF. The DNA of the CDR3 is TGTGCCAGCAGCGTAGGGACAGGGGCCTCACTAAATGGCTACGAGCAGTACTTC. The variable domain in full, with the rest retrieved from reference TRBV9 and TRBJ2-7, is DSGVTQTPKHLITATGQRVTLRCSPRSGDLSVYWYQQSLDQGLQFLIQYYNGEERAKGNILERFSAQQFPDLHSELNLSSLELGDSALYFCASSVGTGASLNGYEQYFGPGTRLTVT.

In its sample, this clone was seen a few times. The CDR3 region is CASSWGTVGYEQYF. The CDR3 nucleotides read TGTGCCAGCAGCTGGGGGACAGTCGGCTACGAGCAGTACTTC. The J gene is TRBJ2-7, the V gene TRBV5-6, with TRBD1 matching over 7 bases. Germline-derived CDR1 and CDR2 are SGHDT and YYEEEE. The CDR3 extends over 14 amino acids. V lost 3 bases and J lost 3; bases outside the gene matches: 6.

V gene TRBV5-1 combines with J gene TRBJ2-2; 8 bases fit TRBD1. V dropped 3 bases and J dropped 7; count of bases not matched to a gene: 8. The CDR3 loop spans 15 amino acids. The germline gives CDR1 SGHRS, CDR2 YFSETQ. The CDR3 here is CASSSRTGQNGELFF. In nucleotides, the CDR3 is TGCGCCAGCAGCTCCAGGACAGGGCAGAACGGGGAGCTGTTTTTT.

The V call is TRBV2, the J call TRBJ2-3; TRBD2 matches at 7 bases. The CDR3 loop spans 15 amino acids. Per the germline V gene, CDR1 is SNHLY and CDR2 is FYNNEI. With V trimmed by 7 bases and J by 2 bases, 9 bases remained unmatched. The CDR3 loop is CASKGRSGNTDTQYF. CDR3 nucleotides: TGTGCCAGCAAGGGGAGGAGCGGGAACACAGATACGCAGTATTTT.

The CDR3 bases are TGTGCCAGCAGCCCCTCCCCGGTAGATAGCAATCAGCCCCAGCATTTT. It is translated as CASSPSPVDSNQPQHF. The gene calls are TRBV11-1 and TRBJ1-5; D call uncertain. The CDR3 has 16 amino acids. In germline, CDR1 is SGHAT, CDR2 FQDESV (reference sequence). Trimming stripped 5 bases from V and 0 bases from J, with 14 bases between. Full variable domain (rest looked up from reference TRBV11-1 and TRBJ1-5): EAEVAQSPRYKITEKSQAVAFWCDPISGHATLYWYRQILGQGPELLVQFQDESVVDDSQLPKDRFSAERLKGVDSTLKIQPAELGDSAMYLCASSPSPVDSNQPQHFGDGTRLSIL.

The chain recombines TRBV5-4 with TRBJ1-6, with TRBD1 identical over 9 bases. The CDR3 is 14 residues long. CDR1 and CDR2 (germline): SGHNT, YYREEE (reference sequence). The trim removed 5 bases at V and 9 bases at J, leaving 6 bases unmatched. CDR3 in DNA: TGTGCCAGCAGTCTGATGACAGGGGGTTCACCCCTCCACTTT. It is translated as CASSLMTGGSPLHF.

This clone appeared a single time. This chain links TRBV13 with TRBJ2-3; 11 bases fit TRBD1. V shed 1 base, J shed 6 bases, and the junction held 3 bases outside the gene matches. The CDR3 is 15 amino acids. The germline gives CDR1 PRHDT, CDR2 FYEKMQ (reference sequence). DNA for the CDR3: TGTGCCAGCAGCTTAGAGGGACAGGGGGGGGATACGCAGTATTTT. It yields the protein CASSLEGQGGDTQYF.

The J gene is TRBJ2-5, the V gene TRBV6-1; no clear D. V was pared by 4 bases and J by 1 base, with 13 bases between. This CDR3 is 15 amino acids long. Germline V gene lookup returns CDR1 MNHNS and CDR2 SASEGT. CDR3 amino acids: CASSVGLSLQETQYF. The CDR3 DNA sequence: TGTGCCAGCAGTGTCGGTCTAAGCCTCCAAGAGACCCAGTACTTC.